The 23 T cell receptor beta chains reported below all come from one sample, sequenced in a study of cytomegalovirus exposure and HLA in healthy donors. PCR was performed using 60 Vbeta and 13 Jbeta primers. Measured with immunoSEQ multiplex PCR; TCRdb has only the in-frame clones, and not every one. Found here are 190,000 or so clones, 82% of them singletons; the top ten hold approximately 6.5%. Input material: PBMCs. The receptors were sampled from a woman between 45 and 65 years old in good health and CMV-seropositive.

The rearrangement uses TRBV5-6 and TRBJ1-2, with TRBD1 matching over 10 bases. The CDR3 spans 17 residues. Germline assignment: CDR1 SGHDT and CDR2 YYEEEE. V dropped 2 bases and J dropped 3; count of bases not matched to a gene: 10. In DNA, the CDR3 is TGTGCCAGCAGCTTTCCGGGACAGGGGAGCGGGTACTATGGCTACACCTTC. Protein product: CASSFPGQGSGYYGYTF.

This clone came up once. Its ends do not fully match the called genes, so a read error is possible. This sequence joins TRBV10-1 and TRBJ2-7, with D possibly being TRBD2 (6 bases). This CDR3 spans 15 amino acids. The germline gives CDR1 WNHNN, CDR2 SYGVQD (reference sequence). The CDR3 here is CASSRGSGGRDEQYF. In DNA, the CDR3 is TGCGCCAGCAGCCGGGGGTCCGGGGGACGCGACGAGCAATACTTC.

This rearrangement joins TRBV4-3 to TRBJ2-3; TRBD1 might be the D (5 bases). The CDR3 has 16 residues. With 4 bases removed from V and 2 bases from J, the gap between germline ends came to 16 bases. Germline CDR1 LGHNA, CDR2 YSLEER. The CDR3 DNA reads as TGCGCCAGCAGCCTTTCAGCGCAGGGCTCCACAGATACGCAGTATTTT. Its protein is CASSLSAQGSTDTQYF.

The chain couples TRBV7-9 to TRBJ2-4; TRBD1 is a possible D gene (6 bases). The CDR3 consists of 17 residues. The germline V gene has CDR1 SEHNR and CDR2 FQNEAQ (reference sequence). Trimming left V 2 bases short and J 0 bases short, with 14 bases between. CDR3 sequence: CASSLWSTGVAKNIQYF. CDR3 DNA: TGTGCCAGCAGCTTATGGTCGACAGGAGTAGCCAAAAACATTCAGTACTTC.

The V gene is TRBV2, the J gene TRBJ2-4; D is possibly TRBD1 (7 bases). The germline V gene encodes CDR1 SNHLY and CDR2 FYNNEI. V lost 4 bases, J lost 2 bases, and 12 bases lay in between. This CDR3 is built from 15 residues. The CDR3 region has the DNA TGTGCCAGCAGTGGGAGGGGGCGGACCAAAAACATTCAGTACTTC. It yields the protein CASSGRGRTKNIQYF.

The chain is built from TRBV28 and TRBJ2-7; 11 bases are a match to TRBD1. V dropped 7 bases and J dropped 3; count of bases not matched to a gene: 2. The CDR3 sequence is 13 residues long. Germline CDR1 reads MDHEN; CDR2 reads SYDVKM. CDR3 residues: CASKGQGVYEQYF. DNA of the CDR3: TGTGCCAGCAAGGGACAGGGGGTCTACGAGCAGTACTTC.

In this sample, this clone turned up once. This chain links TRBV4-3 with TRBJ2-3; no clear D gene. Germline assignment: CDR1 LGHNA and CDR2 YSLEER. V lost 3 bases, J lost 9 bases, and 16 bases lay in between. The length of the CDR3 is 14 residues. CDR3 sequence (DNA): TGCGCCAGCAGCCAGGCCCTGAGTCTGGAGACGCAGTATTTT. Protein: CASSQALSLETQYF.

This chain links TRBV4-1 with TRBJ1-4; TRBD1 matches 7 bases. The CDR3 is made up of 14 amino acids. CDR1 is MGHRA and CDR2 is YSYEKL in the germline V gene. The V gene end was trimmed by 3 bases and the J gene end by 6 bases; junction bases not matched to a gene: 4. The CDR3 bases are TGCGCCAGCAGCCAGACAGGGAGGTATGAAAAACTGTTTTTT. Translating it yields CASSQTGRYEKLFF.

This chain connects TRBV15 to TRBJ2-1; possible D gene TRBD1, 6 bases. The CDR3 is made up of 14 amino acids. V lost 3 bases and J 9 bases, leaving 15 bases between the germline ends. Germline V lookup: CDR1 LNHNV, CDR2 YYDKDF (reference sequence). CDR3: CATSRRPQGGEQFF. CDR3 nucleotides: TGTGCCACCAGCAGGAGACCACAGGGCGGTGAGCAGTTCTTC.

The chain joins TRBV6-1 to TRBJ1-2; TRBD1 might be the D (6 bases). Germline V gene sequence: CDR1 MNHNS, CDR2 SASEGT. The CDR3 is made up of 14 amino acids. Trimming cost V 5 bases and J 4 bases, with 14 bases left between them. DNA for the CDR3: TGTGCCAGCAGTCGCCCAGGGGCGGGCTATGGCTACACCTTC. Protein: CASSRPGAGYGYTF.

This chain uses TRBV6-5 with TRBJ1-2, with 9 bases lining up with TRBD1. Germline V gene data show CDR1 as MNHEY and CDR2 as SVGAGI. The CDR3 covers 13 residues. J gave up 6 bases and V 5 bases, and 4 bases lay outside the gene matches. The DNA for the CDR3 is TGTGCCAGCAGTGGGACAGGGCTCAATGGCTACACCTTC. The encoded protein is CASSGTGLNGYTF.

In nucleotides, the CDR3 is TGTGCCATCAGTGAGGGACTAGCGGGACGACGGGACACCGGGGAGCTGTTTTTT. It encodes CAISEGLAGRRDTGELFF. The chain carries TRBV10-3 and TRBJ2-2; TRBD2 matches 12 bases. This CDR3 region has 18 residues. V dropped 2 bases and J dropped 3; count of bases not matched to a gene: 7. CDR1 ENHRY and CDR2 SYGVKD come from the germline V gene.

This chain uses TRBV19 with TRBJ2-1, with D perhaps matching TRBD2 (5 bases). The CDR3 is 14 residues long. Germline loops: CDR1 LNHDA, CDR2 SQIVND (reference sequence). V was cut by 3 bases and J by 3 bases, with 9 bases left in between. CDR3 in amino acids: CASSISANYNEQFF. The CDR3 nucleotides are TGTGCCAGTAGTATTAGCGCAAACTACAATGAGCAGTTCTTC.

The chain links TRBV7-2 to TRBJ2-3, with TRBD2 identical over 14 bases. This CDR3 comprises 16 residues. Germline values: CDR1 SGHTA, CDR2 FQGNSA. With V trimmed by 0 bases and J by 5 bases, 1 base remained unmatched. CDR3 bases: TGTGCCAGCAGCTTAGCGGGGACTAGCGGGGGAGATACGCAGTATTTT. Its translation: CASSLAGTSGGDTQYF.

Worth noting for this clone: One junction end does not reproduce the germline sequence, and a read error may be involved. The chain employs TRBV4-3 and TRBJ2-3; TRBD1 is a possible D gene (5 bases). Germline CDR1 reads LGHNA; CDR2 reads YSLEER. This CDR3 is 15 amino acids long. This chain's CDR3 is CASSQESTGTDAQYF. The CDR3 region has the DNA TGCGCCAGCAGCCAAGAGTCTACAGGCACAGATGCGCAGTATTTT.

This chain connects TRBV7-9 to TRBJ1-5; the D gene is possibly TRBD1 (5 bases). The V gene's germline CDR1 is SEHNR and CDR2 FQNEAQ (reference sequence). V was shortened by 3 bases and J by 11 bases, with 14 bases between the two germline ends. This CDR3 spans 13 amino acids. The CDR3 is CASSLGGKKAQHF. As DNA, the CDR3 is TGTGCCAGCAGCTTGGGGGGGAAAAAAGCCCAGCATTTT.

The V and J genes are TRBV30 and TRBJ1-5; TRBD1 aligns across 8 bases. Germline assignment: CDR1 GTSNPN and CDR2 SVGIG (reference sequence). V dropped 2 bases and J dropped 2; count of bases not matched to a gene: 5. The CDR3 extends over 15 amino acids. The CDR3 here is CAWSRVGQGNQPQHF. Written as DNA, the CDR3 is TGTGCCTGGAGTCGAGTGGGACAGGGCAATCAGCCCCAGCATTTT.

This clone was recorded a few times. The chain couples TRBV15 to TRBJ1-1; 9 positions agree with TRBD1. This CDR3 has 14 residues. Germline CDR1 is LNHNV and CDR2 is YYDKDF (reference sequence). Losses at the gene ends were 0 bases for V and 4 bases for J; bases not matched to a gene: 0. The CDR3 nucleotides are TGTGCCACCAGCAGAGAGACAGGGGGCACTGAAGCTTTCTTT. Translation gives CATSRETGGTEAFF. The variable domain in full, with the rest retrieved from reference TRBV15 and TRBJ1-1, is DAMVIQNPRYQVTQFGKPVTLSCSQTLNHNVMYWYQQKSSQAPKLLFHYYDKDFNNEADTPDNFQSRRPNTSFCFLDIRSPGLGDTAMYLCATSRETGGTEAFFGQGTRLTVV.

The DNA for the CDR3 is TGTGCCAGCAGCTTAGTGACAGAGACTGAAGCTTTCTTT. Translating gives CASSLVTETEAFF. The V and J genes are TRBV7-8 and TRBJ1-1; D possibly corresponds to TRBD1 (5 bases). Trimming stripped 1 base from V and 5 bases from J, with 8 bases between. Germline V lookup: CDR1 SGHVS, CDR2 FQNEAQ. The CDR3 extends over 13 amino acids.

This clone was picked up a small number of times. The chain couples TRBV5-5 to TRBJ1-6, with D unresolved. The germline CDR1 and CDR2 sequences are SGHKS and YYEKEE (reference sequence). V was shortened by 3 bases and J by 0 bases, with 13 bases between the two germline ends. The CDR3 runs to 17 residues. CDR3 sequence: CASSYIPGSSYNSPLHF. CDR3 DNA sequence: TGTGCCAGCAGCTATATTCCGGGAAGCTCCTATAATTCACCCCTCCACTTT.

This clone has more than one count but fewer than ten. The genes are TRBV27 and TRBJ1-6; possible D gene TRBD1, 5 bases. V lost 5 bases, J lost 8 bases, and 13 bases lay in between. The germline gives CDR1 MNHEY, CDR2 SMNVEV (reference sequence). The CDR3 consists of 14 residues. CDR3 DNA sequence: TGTGCCAGCAGTACACAGGAGAAGTATTCACCCCTCCACTTT. Its protein product is CASSTQEKYSPLHF.

This clone was found once. The chain joins TRBV6-5 to TRBJ2-2, with 7 bases matching TRBD1. Germline CDR1 MNHEY, CDR2 SVGAGI. V shed 6 bases, J shed 5 bases, and the junction held 9 bases outside the gene matches. This CDR3 contains 15 residues. CDR3 in DNA: TGTGCCAGCAGATCGACAGGGAAGGGGACCGGGGAGCTGTTTTTT. This translates into CASRSTGKGTGELFF.

This clone was seen once. V and J are TRBV4-3 and TRBJ2-5; D call uncertain. TRBJ2-7 matches the DNA end more closely, so the J call is doubtful. In germline, CDR1 is LGHNA, CDR2 YSLEER. The CDR3 length is 14 residues. The CDR3 DNA reads TGCGCCAGCAGCCAATCAGCAGACTTCTACGAGCAGTACTTC. It translates to CASSQSADFYEQYF.